This T cell receptor beta chain appears in the sequencing data of a study of beta chain features in type 1 diabetes (dated by TCRdb to the late 2010s). Looking at the study overall: Patients and healthy donors did not differ in mean age, gender distribution, total cell number or subset yield. The study compared the TCRB repertoires of sorted circulating CD4+ T cell subsets in recently diagnosed type 1 diabetes patients with those in matched healthy donors. A total of about 110 million sorted cells were examined across all samples, and the number of cells per subset was strongly correlated with RNA yield. Whereas all 30 or so donors provided naive and central memory subsets, regulatory and stem cell-like memory subsets were isolated from just 8 patients and roughly eight healthy donors.

Broad study findings and their caveats: Naive, central memory and regulatory TCRB repertoires appeared to be more similar among patients than among healthy donors. Type 1 diabetes patients showed a moderate but significant shortening of TCRB CDR3 length in all four CD4+ subsets. Shorter templates might be favored by PCR, yet because patient and control samples were amplified and corrected together, any such skew would affect both groups equally. Only small numbers of individuals were included in the HLA sub-analyses, which left unresolved whether HLA type had any influence on TCRB rearrangement. Because cDNA rather than genomic DNA was sequenced, highly expressing activated cells could have been over-represented, although no difference in activation and CD3 levels was found between groups. Fewer insertions and more nucleotide deletions at VDJ recombination sites were observed in patients with type 1 diabetes, implying thymic rearrangement abnormalities.

This clone was observed a handful of times. The clone's antigen remains unknown. The sample holds no much larger clone one base away, and base qualities are not on file. The entire amount of isolated RNA was reverse transcribed using the High Capacity cDNA Reverse Transcription Kit, so the sequenced TCRB transcripts were expressed ones. Deep immunoSEQ sequencing was applied to naive, central memory and regulatory T cell samples, giving an average of about 3.4 million total reads per sample. Sorted cells were lysed in RLT buffer and RNA was extracted with DNase-treated RNeasy Micro or Mini kits, depending on cell number. To prevent cross-contamination, every cell subset was processed on its own, while patient and healthy donor samples were processed together. The immunoSEQ multiplex PCR was used to amplify TCRB sequences from cDNA, yielding 87-bp fragments that span the CDR3 region. The amplicons were sequenced using the Illumina HiSeq platform. As for the original processing: Synthetic template baselines were used to correct PCR bias computationally, reads within Hamming distance 2 were collapsed together, and singletons that could not be merged were discarded. By aligning reads against IMGT, V, D and J genes, CDR3 length, and insertions or deletions at six rearrangement sites were assigned. Within each subset, clonotype counts were normalized to sorted cell number, after which true diversity and Gini coefficients were computed with the tcR R package. The overlap coefficient, calculated on TCRB nucleotide sequences, was used to measure repertoire sharing. As a proxy for the pre-selection repertoire, out-of-frame TCRB sequences from naive cells were analyzed. This is the immuneACCESS table as TCRdb keeps it, with only in-frame sequences that have V and J called. A part of the clones is gone; compared with another copy, unresolved V genes explain less than half, and the rest is unexplained. The V and J calls and clone size were taken over from that table, and D and trimming were inferred from the DNA. The sample contains 810,000 or so clones, roughly a sixth of them found a single time. The top ten clones comprise about 0.02% of the sample.

Each donor gave one peripheral blood draw, about 110 mL on average, collected into heparinised tubes. Naive, central memory, regulatory and stem cell-like memory CD4+ T cells were sorted on a BD FACSAria II using a panel including CD45RO, CCR7, CD25, CD127, CD95 and CD27. A purity above 95% was achieved for all sorted populations. PBMCs were isolated immediately by Lymphoprep density gradient centrifugation and stained directly without culture. So that batch effects would be minimized, each experiment stained and sorted samples in pairs, pairing one healthy donor with one patient. Specimen: naive CD4+ T cells from blood. The label giving this sample's cell subset or site can be read as: true naive CD4+ T cells. The TCR was taken from a woman aged 18-29 years in good health.

The CDR3 corresponds to CASSLGQGVTKNIQYF. The DNA sequence is as follows: TGTGCCAGCAGCTTAGGACAGGGGGTAACCAAAAACATTCAGTACTTC. This receptor chain uses TRBV7-9 and TRBJ2-4, with TRBD1 matching 9 junction bases. From the germline V gene (reference sequence), CDR1 is SEHNR and CDR2 is FQNEAQ. For this chain, trimming is 1 base at the V end and 2 bases at the J end, and the number of junction bases without a gene match is 3. Measured from the cysteine to the phenylalanine, the CDR3 is 16 residues long. The sequence is cut down to CDR3 DNA, 48 bases in frame from base 1.